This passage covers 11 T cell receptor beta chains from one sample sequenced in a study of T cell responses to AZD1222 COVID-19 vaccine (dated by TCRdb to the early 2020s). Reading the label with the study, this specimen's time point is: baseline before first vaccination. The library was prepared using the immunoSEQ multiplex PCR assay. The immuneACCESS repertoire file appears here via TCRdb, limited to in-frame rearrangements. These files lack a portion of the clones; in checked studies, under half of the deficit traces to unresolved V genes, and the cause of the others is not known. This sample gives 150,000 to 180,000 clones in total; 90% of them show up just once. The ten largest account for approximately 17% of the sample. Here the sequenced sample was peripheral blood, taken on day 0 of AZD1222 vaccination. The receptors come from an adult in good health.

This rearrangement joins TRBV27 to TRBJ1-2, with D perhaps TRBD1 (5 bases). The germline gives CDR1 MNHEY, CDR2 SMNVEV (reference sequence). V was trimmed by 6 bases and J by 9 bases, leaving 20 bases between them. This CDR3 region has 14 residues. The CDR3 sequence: CASRHQSGTGSYTF. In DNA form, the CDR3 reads TGTGCCAGCAGACACCAATCCGGGACGGGGAGCTACACCTTC.

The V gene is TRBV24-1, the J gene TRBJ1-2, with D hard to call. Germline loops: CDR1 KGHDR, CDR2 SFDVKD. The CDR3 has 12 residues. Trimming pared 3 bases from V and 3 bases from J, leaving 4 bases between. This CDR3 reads CATSDVDYGYTF. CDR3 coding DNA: TGTGCCACCAGTGATGTTGACTATGGCTACACCTTC.

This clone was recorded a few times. DNA for the CDR3: TGCGCCAGCAGCTTGGCCGGAGTTGGCAATCAGCCCCAGCATTTT. It yields the protein CASSLAGVGNQPQHF. V usage is TRBV5-1 and J usage is TRBJ1-5; D not certain. This CDR3 has 15 amino acids. Germline V CDR1 and CDR2: SGHRS, YFSETQ. The V and J ends lost 0 bases and 2 bases respectively, with 9 bases between them. Full variable domain (rest looked up from reference TRBV5-1 and TRBJ1-5): KAGVTQTPRYLIKTRGQQVTLSCSPISGHRSVSWYQQTPGQGLQFLFEYFSETQRNKGNFPGRFSGRQFSNSRSEMNVSTLELGDSALYLCASSLAGVGNQPQHFGDGTRLSIL.

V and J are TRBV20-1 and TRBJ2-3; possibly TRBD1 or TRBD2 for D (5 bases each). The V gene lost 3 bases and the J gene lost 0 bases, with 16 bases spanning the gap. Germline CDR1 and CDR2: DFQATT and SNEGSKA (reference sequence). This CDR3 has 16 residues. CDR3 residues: CSASFGASASTDTQYF. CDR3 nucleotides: TGCAGTGCTAGTTTCGGGGCCAGTGCTAGCACAGATACGCAGTATTTT.

CDR3 region: CASSFDSLPSYEQYF. The CDR3 bases are TGTGCCAGCAGCTTCGACAGCCTTCCCTCCTACGAGCAGTACTTC. The chain links TRBV7-6 to TRBJ2-7, with TRBD1 as a possible D gene (5 bases). CDR1 and CDR2 from the germline V gene are SGHVS and FNYEAQ. The ends were cut back, 3 bases at V and 0 bases at J, with 12 bases in the middle. The CDR3 has 15 amino acids. Drawing the rest from reference TRBV7-6 and TRBJ2-7, the complete variable domain is GAGVSQSPRYKVTKRGQDVALRCDPISGHVSLYWYRQALGQGPEFLTYFNYEAQQDKSGLPNDRFSAERPEGSISTLTIQRTEQRDSAMYRCASSFDSLPSYEQYFGPGTRLTVT.

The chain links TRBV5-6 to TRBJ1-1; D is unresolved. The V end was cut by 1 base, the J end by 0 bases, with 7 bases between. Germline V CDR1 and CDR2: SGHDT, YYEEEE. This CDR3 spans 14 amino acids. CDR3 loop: CASSLSGMNTEAFF. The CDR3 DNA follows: TGTGCCAGCAGCTTGAGCGGAATGAACACTGAAGCTTTCTTT. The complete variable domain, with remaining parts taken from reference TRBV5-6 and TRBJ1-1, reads DAGVTQSPTHLIKTRGQQVTLRCSPKSGHDTVSWYQQALGQGPQFIFQYYEEEERQRGNFPDRFSGHQFPNYSSELNVNALLLGDSALYLCASSLSGMNTEAFFGQGTRLTVV.

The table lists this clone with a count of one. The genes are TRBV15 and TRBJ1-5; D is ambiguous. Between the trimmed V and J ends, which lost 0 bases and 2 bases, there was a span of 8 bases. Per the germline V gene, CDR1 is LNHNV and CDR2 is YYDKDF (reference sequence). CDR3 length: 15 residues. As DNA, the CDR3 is TGTGCCACCAGCAGAGAAGGGATTGGCAATCAGCCCCAGCATTTT. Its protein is CATSREGIGNQPQHF.

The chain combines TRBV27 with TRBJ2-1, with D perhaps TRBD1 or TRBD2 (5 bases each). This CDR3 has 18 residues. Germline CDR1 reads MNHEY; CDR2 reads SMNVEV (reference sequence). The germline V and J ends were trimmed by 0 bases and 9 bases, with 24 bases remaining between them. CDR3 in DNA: TGTGCCAGCAGTTTATCATTGGCCAACCCTGGGGCGGAGGCTGAGCAGTTCTTC. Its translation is CASSLSLANPGAEAEQFF.

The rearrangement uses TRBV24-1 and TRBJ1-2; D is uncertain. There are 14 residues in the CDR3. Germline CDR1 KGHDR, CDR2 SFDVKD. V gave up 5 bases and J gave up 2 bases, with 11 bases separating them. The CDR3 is CATSANPGNYGYTF. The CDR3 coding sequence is TGTGCCACCAGTGCGAATCCCGGAAACTATGGCTACACCTTC.

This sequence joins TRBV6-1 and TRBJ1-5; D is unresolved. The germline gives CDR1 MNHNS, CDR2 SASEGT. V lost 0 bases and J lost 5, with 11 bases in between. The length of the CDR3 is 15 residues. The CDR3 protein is CASSEALRTDQPQHF. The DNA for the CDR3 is TGTGCCAGCAGTGAAGCTTTGAGGACCGATCAGCCCCAGCATTTT.

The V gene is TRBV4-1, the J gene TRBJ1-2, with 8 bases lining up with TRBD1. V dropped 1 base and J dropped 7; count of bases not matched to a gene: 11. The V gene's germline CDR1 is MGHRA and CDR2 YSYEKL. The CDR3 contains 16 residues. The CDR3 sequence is CASSQGQGQVPTGYTF. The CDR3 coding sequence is TGCGCCAGCAGCCAAGGACAGGGGCAAGTTCCTACTGGCTACACCTTC.